These 25 T cell receptor beta chains originate from one sample sequenced in a study of somatic mutations in cytotoxic T cells in rheumatoid arthritis. Sequenced by immunoSEQ multiplex PCR; TCRdb stores in-frame clones only, minus some. The repertoire holds about 25,000 clones, with roughly 70% as singletons. The source material was CD8+ T cells sorted from blood. The receptors derive from a woman aged 18-29 years in good health.

This clone came up a few times. The J gene is TRBJ1-2, the V gene TRBV15; 9 bases match TRBD1. Germline lookup yields CDR1 LNHNV and CDR2 YYDKDF (reference sequence). Losses at the gene ends were 0 bases for V and 3 bases for J; bases not matched to a gene: 11. The CDR3 sequence is 18 residues long. For the CDR3, the DNA is TGTGCCACCAGCAGAGACCGGGACAGGGAAGTTGCAGACTATGGCTACACCTTC. Its protein product is CATSRDRDREVADYGYTF.

This clone appeared a single time. V and J are TRBV10-3 and TRBJ2-2; TRBD2 matches at 12 bases. Trimming cost V 2 bases and J 3 bases; bases outside gene matches: 10. CDR1 is ENHRY and CDR2 is SYGVKD in the germline V gene. The CDR3 length is 19 residues. CDR3 DNA sequence: TGTGCCATCAGTGAGAGAGAGACTAGCGGGAGATTGGACACCGGGGAGCTGTTTTTT. Amino acids: CAISERETSGRLDTGELFF.

The rearrangement joins TRBV29-1 to TRBJ1-2, with D unclear. Between the trimmed V and J ends, which lost 3 bases and 2 bases, there was a span of 4 bases. CDR3 size: 11 residues. Germline V gene lookup returns CDR1 SQVTM and CDR2 ANQGSEA. The CDR3 region is CSVDSNYGYTF. The CDR3 coding sequence is TGCAGCGTTGACAGCAACTATGGCTACACCTTC.

The chain is built from TRBV18 and TRBJ2-1; TRBD2 matches 11 bases. The J segment lost 7 bases and the V segment lost 0 bases, leaving 2 bases of the junction unmatched. CDR1 and CDR2 from the germline V gene are KGHSH and LQKENI. CDR3 length: 15 residues. The CDR3 bases are TGTGCCAGCTCACCACCACTAGCGGGAGCTAATGAGCAGTTCTTC. Protein: CASSPPLAGANEQFF.

The gene calls are TRBV27 and TRBJ2-2, with 7 bases fitting TRBD2. CDR1 and CDR2 from the germline V gene are MNHEY and SMNVEV (reference sequence). After removal of 6 bases from V and 1 base from J, the junction contained 5 bases not matched to a gene. The CDR3 covers 15 residues. The CDR3: CASRLRGMNTGELFF. The CDR3 DNA sequence: TGTGCCAGCAGGCTGCGGGGGATGAACACCGGGGAGCTGTTTTTT.

This chain uses TRBV10-1 with TRBJ2-1; no firm D call. The V end was cut by 2 bases, the J end by 8 bases, with 7 bases between. Germline CDR1 and CDR2: WNHNN and SYGVQD (reference sequence). CDR3 length: 12 residues. The CDR3 spells CASSESGDEQFF. The CDR3 DNA reads TGCGCCAGCAGTGAGAGTGGAGATGAGCAGTTCTTC.

The CDR3 is CASTDYSGNTIYF. The CDR3 coding sequence is TGTGCCAGCACTGACTACTCTGGAAACACCATATATTTT. The chain couples TRBV11-2 to TRBJ1-3; the D is unclear. The CDR3 length is 13 residues. The ends were cut back, 7 bases at V and 0 bases at J, with 7 bases in the middle. The germline V gene encodes CDR1 SGHAT and CDR2 FQNNGV.

This clone was seen a single time. The chain has TRBV27 and TRBJ2-7; a possible D gene is TRBD1 (6 bases). This CDR3 is built from 11 residues. The germline CDR1 and CDR2 sequences are MNHEY and SMNVEV (reference sequence). V was clipped by 4 bases and J by 5 bases, with 6 bases between them. CDR3 bases: TGTGCCAGCAGTTCAGGGGACGAGCAGTACGTC. This translates into CASSSGDEQYV.

The J gene is TRBJ1-1, the V gene TRBV11-2; weak D call: TRBD1 (5 bases). Germline V CDR1 and CDR2: SGHAT, FQNNGV. The CDR3 length is 14 residues. V was shortened by 1 base and J by 3 bases, with 9 bases between the two germline ends. The chain's CDR3 is CASSLAGMDTEAFF. The CDR3, as DNA: TGTGCCAGCAGCTTAGCAGGGATGGACACTGAAGCTTTCTTT.

In the case of this clone: The identical CDR3 is also encoded by other nucleotide sequences in the sample. The V gene is TRBV7-9, the J gene TRBJ1-5; TRBD1 is a possible D gene (5 bases). CDR1 and CDR2 (germline): SEHNR, FQNEAQ (reference sequence). The CDR3 is 12 residues long. V was cut by 3 bases and J by 7 bases, with 7 bases left in between. Here the CDR3 reads CASSFGGQPQHF. Written as DNA, the CDR3 is TGTGCCAGCAGCTTTGGGGGACAGCCCCAGCATTTT.

The V gene is TRBV6-1, the J gene TRBJ1-5, with unresolved D. Germline V gene data show CDR1 as MNHNS and CDR2 as SASEGT. The ends were cut back, 6 bases at V and 7 bases at J, with 13 bases in the middle. This CDR3 comprises 13 residues. CDR3 DNA sequence: TGTGCCAGCAGCGAGGAGTATTACCAGCCCCAGCATTTT. Encoded protein: CASSEEYYQPQHF.

The chain recombines TRBV7-6 with TRBJ2-2; TRBD1 agrees at 7 bases. Germline CDR1 and CDR2: SGHVS and FNYEAQ. The CDR3 contains 17 residues. Trimming cost V 1 base and J 4 bases; bases outside gene matches: 9. CDR3 amino acids: CASSLGPAGTATGELFF. CDR3 coding DNA: TGTGCCAGCAGCTTAGGGCCCGCCGGGACAGCCACCGGGGAGCTGTTTTTT.

The chain links TRBV6-1 to TRBJ2-7, with 9 bases identical to TRBD1. The CDR3 is made up of 15 amino acids. CDR1 and CDR2 from the germline V gene are MNHNS and SASEGT. Trimming removed 6 bases from V and 2 bases from J; junction bases left unmatched: 8. The CDR3 nucleotides read TGTGCCAGCAGGCCCGGGACAGGGCCTACCTACGAGCAGTACGTC. Translating it yields CASRPGTGPTYEQYV.

A few counts support this clone. The chain has TRBV10-1 and TRBJ2-2, with TRBD1 as a possible D gene (6 bases). With 7 bases removed from V and 4 bases from J, the gap between germline ends came to 10 bases. The CDR3 is 13 amino acids. The germline V gene has CDR1 WNHNN and CDR2 SYGVQD (reference sequence). The CDR3 is CASNDRRTGELFF. The CDR3 DNA sequence: TGCGCCAGCAACGACAGGCGCACCGGGGAGCTGTTTTTT.

The chain has TRBV7-9 and TRBJ1-4, with 7 bases identical to TRBD1. Germline lookup yields CDR1 SEHNR and CDR2 FQNEAQ (reference sequence). With V trimmed by 5 bases and J by 4 bases, 7 bases remained unmatched. CDR3 size: 15 residues. This CDR3 is CASSPRTGGNEKLFF. As DNA, the CDR3 is TGTGCCAGCAGCCCCCGGACAGGCGGTAATGAAAAACTGTTTTTT.

The V call is TRBV27, the J call TRBJ2-2; 9 positions match TRBD1. The CDR3 has 15 residues. Germline CDR1 is MNHEY and CDR2 is SMNVEV (reference sequence). Unmatched junction bases numbered 6, after V lost 5 bases and J lost 5 bases. The CDR3 DNA reads TGTGCCAGCAGTACGGGACAGGGAGGGACCGGGGAGCTGTTTTTT. This encodes CASSTGQGGTGELFF.

This clone has just a few counts. The chain is built from TRBV4-1 and TRBJ1-1; 11 nucleotides match TRBD1. V gave up 4 bases and J gave up 4 bases; unmatched junction bases: 11. The germline V gene encodes CDR1 MGHRA and CDR2 YSYEKL. The CDR3 sequence is 17 residues long. CDR3 amino acids: CASSRVGTGGRPTEAFF. The CDR3 nucleotides read TGCGCCAGCAGCCGGGTCGGGACAGGGGGACGGCCCACTGAAGCTTTCTTT.

This clone was recorded once. This rearrangement joins TRBV7-8 to TRBJ1-3; unclear D gene. Germline V gene data show CDR1 as SGHVS and CDR2 as FQNEAQ. V lost 2 bases and J lost 0, with 8 bases in between. The CDR3 totals 15 residues. The CDR3 loop reads CASSLWGNSGNTIYF. The DNA for the CDR3 is TGTGCCAGCAGCTTATGGGGAAACTCTGGAAACACCATATATTTT.

The chain uses TRBV30 and TRBJ1-3; D unresolved. CDR1 and CDR2 (germline): GTSNPN, SVGIG (reference sequence). CDR3 length: 13 residues. The V end lost 0 bases, the J end lost 4 bases, and 7 bases lay between the germline ends. CDR3: CAWSVMTGNTIYF. In DNA, the CDR3 is TGTGCCTGGAGTGTAATGACCGGAAACACCATATATTTT.

The chain has TRBV4-1 and TRBJ1-1; TRBD1 agrees at 7 bases. V lost 2 bases to trimming and J lost 0 bases; unmatched junction nucleotides: 6. Looked up from germline, CDR1 is MGHRA and CDR2 is YSYEKL. The CDR3 totals 16 residues. The CDR3 is CASSQWTGSVNTEAFF. The CDR3 region has the DNA TGCGCCAGCAGCCAATGGACAGGATCGGTGAACACTGAAGCTTTCTTT.

The J gene is TRBJ1-2, the V gene TRBV6-5, with D perhaps TRBD1 (5 bases). V was clipped by 4 bases and J by 4 bases, with 10 bases between them. CDR3 length equals 13 residues. CDR1 MNHEY and CDR2 SVGAGI come from the germline V gene. The CDR3: CASSWQGGYGYTF. Here the CDR3 DNA reads TGTGCCAGCAGTTGGCAGGGTGGCTATGGCTACACCTTC.

This chain joins TRBV28 and TRBJ2-1; D ambiguous. V lost 2 bases to trimming and J lost 6 bases, with 8 bases between them. Per the germline V gene, CDR1 is MDHEN and CDR2 is SYDVKM. This CDR3 spans 13 amino acids. The CDR3 coding sequence is TGTGCCAGCAGTTTAGTACCCTTCAATGAGCAGTTCTTC. This encodes CASSLVPFNEQFF.

This chain links TRBV2 with TRBJ1-6; the D is unclear. V was pared by 1 base and J by 0 bases, with 4 bases between. CDR3 size: 15 residues. Germline V gene data show CDR1 as SNHLY and CDR2 as FYNNEI. CDR3 sequence reads: CASSEESSYNSPLHF. The CDR3 nucleotides read TGTGCCAGCAGTGAAGAGAGCTCCTATAATTCACCCCTCCACTTT.

This sequence joins TRBV19 and TRBJ2-1; the D gene could be TRBD1 or TRBD2 (5 bases each). V was clipped by 6 bases and J by 9 bases, with 18 bases between them. The germline CDR1 and CDR2 sequences are LNHDA and SQIVND (reference sequence). This CDR3 is 14 amino acids long. CDR3 region: CASSPVGPSGEQFF. The CDR3 DNA sequence: TGTGCCAGTAGCCCAGTGGGGCCGAGCGGTGAGCAGTTCTTC.

The chain combines TRBV7-9 with TRBJ2-7, with D unclear. V lost 5 bases, J lost 2 bases, and 13 bases lay in between. CDR3 length equals 14 residues. CDR1 is SEHNR, CDR2 FQNEAQ, per germline (reference sequence). The CDR3 DNA follows: TGTGCCAGCAGCCTCCAGCTAGGGACCTACGAGCAGTACTTC. It translates to CASSLQLGTYEQYF.